Each of the 32 T cell receptor beta chains below was sequenced from the same sample in a study of blood T cell repertoires in COVID-19 (dated by TCRdb to 2020 to 2022). The library was generated by the immunoSEQ multiplex PCR assay. The source is immuneACCESS, and TCRdb retained only in-frame sequences with V and J called. Part of the clones is not carried over; for the studies checked, unresolved V genes explain less than half of this, and the remainder is unexplained. Within this sample are 150,000 to 250,000 clones, with just under 85% of them counted one time only. Roughly 6.9% of the sample is taken by the ten largest. The sample was peripheral blood. The receptors derive from a human donor with acute or convalescent COVID-19. The donor label of this sample is uncertain.

The V and J genes are TRBV24-1 and TRBJ2-1; D is perhaps TRBD1 (6 bases). Trimming left V 10 bases short and J 6 bases short, with 9 bases between. Germline-derived CDR1 and CDR2 are KGHDR and SFDVKD. The CDR3 runs 11 residues. The CDR3, as DNA: TGTGCCACAACCAGGGGCAATGAGCAGTTCTTC. Its protein product is CATTRGNEQFF.

This rearrangement joins TRBV11-2 to TRBJ2-7, with TRBD1 matching 9 bases. CDR1 is SGHAT, CDR2 FQNNGV, per germline. V was pared by 5 bases and J by 2 bases, with 4 bases of the junction left unmatched. This CDR3 is built from 14 residues. The CDR3 protein is CASSRDRATYEQYF. The CDR3 DNA follows: TGTGCCAGCAGCCGGGACAGGGCGACCTACGAGCAGTACTTC.

In the case of this clone: Other nucleotide sequences from this sample produce the same CDR3. The J gene is TRBJ1-2, the V gene TRBV5-1; the match to TRBD1 covers 9 bases. The length of the CDR3 is 15 residues. J gave up 0 bases and V 4 bases, and 4 bases lay outside the gene matches. Germline V lookup: CDR1 SGHRS, CDR2 YFSETQ. The CDR3 protein is CASSPGQGTNYGYTF. The DNA of the CDR3 is TGCGCCAGCAGCCCCGGACAGGGGACTAACTATGGCTACACCTTC.

The V call is TRBV4-2, the J call TRBJ2-3; TRBD2 agrees at 7 bases. CDR3 length: 16 residues. Germline CDR1 LGHNA, CDR2 YNFKEQ. V shed 0 bases and J 6 bases; nucleotides not matched to a gene: 9. CDR3 residues: CASSQDLASGGDTQYF. Here the CDR3 DNA reads TGTGCCAGCAGCCAAGATTTGGCTAGCGGAGGGGATACGCAGTATTTT.

The chain employs TRBV7-3 and TRBJ2-3; D possibly corresponds to TRBD2 (5 bases). Between the trimmed V and J ends, which lost 3 bases and 3 bases, there was a span of 10 bases. Germline loops: CDR1 SGHTA, CDR2 FQGTGA. CDR3 size: 14 residues. The CDR3 DNA reads TGTGCCAGCAGCTTCACGGGGAGTACAGATACGCAGTATTTT. It translates to CASSFTGSTDTQYF.

This rearrangement joins TRBV6-5 to TRBJ2-1; no clear D. The CDR3 is made up of 11 amino acids. From germline, CDR1 is MNHEY and CDR2 SVGAGI. The V end was cut by 6 bases, the J end by 5 bases, with 5 bases between. This chain's CDR3 is CASRFNNEQFF. The CDR3 bases are TGTGCCAGCAGATTTAACAATGAGCAGTTCTTC.

This clone was recorded once. V gene TRBV28 combines with J gene TRBJ1-5; 8 bases fit TRBD1. This CDR3 comprises 15 residues. J lost 5 bases, V lost 1 base, and 4 bases had no gene match. Germline values: CDR1 MDHEN, CDR2 SYDVKM. CDR3 region: CASSLSQGGHQPQHF. In DNA, the CDR3 is TGTGCCAGCAGTTTATCACAGGGGGGCCATCAGCCCCAGCATTTT.

J is TRBJ1-5 and V is TRBV6-5, with D uncertain. Trimming removed 10 bases from V and 7 bases from J, with 17 bases in between. Germline CDR1 and CDR2: MNHEY and SVGAGI. This CDR3 region has 13 residues. The CDR3 DNA follows: TGTGCCACCACTTCGGAGGAAGGGCAGCCCCAGCATTTT. Translating gives CATTSEEGQPQHF.

The V and J genes are TRBV3-1 (or the pseudogene TRBV3-2) and TRBJ1-1; 7 bases are a match to TRBD1. The germline gives CDR1 LGHDT, CDR2 YNNKEL (reference sequence). The CDR3 contains 16 residues. Unmatched junction bases numbered 14, after V lost 6 bases and J lost 4 bases. For the CDR3, the DNA is TGTGCCAGCAGTGACACGGCAGGGGGAATCGGCACTGAAGCTTTCTTT. Translated: CASSDTAGGIGTEAFF.

This clone was observed a single time. J is TRBJ1-4 and V is TRBV7-9; 8 bases fit TRBD1. The CDR3 sequence is 15 residues long. Trimming cost V 1 base and J 7 bases; bases outside gene matches: 5. Germline CDR1 and CDR2: SEHNR and FQNEAQ (reference sequence). The CDR3, as DNA: TGTGCCAGCAGCTTAGTAGGGACAGGCGGTGAAAAACTGTTTTTT. Its translation is CASSLVGTGGEKLFF.

The genes are TRBV28 and TRBJ2-6, with D uncertain. V dropped 2 bases and J dropped 4 bases, with 9 bases sitting between them. CDR1 is MDHEN and CDR2 is SYDVKM in the germline V gene. This CDR3 comprises 15 residues. The CDR3 loop is CASSLQSAGANVLTF. CDR3 DNA sequence: TGTGCCAGCAGTTTACAGTCAGCGGGGGCCAACGTCCTGACTTTC.

This sequence joins TRBV9 and TRBJ2-2; D ambiguous. Germline V gives CDR1 SGDLS, CDR2 YYNGEE. This CDR3 has 17 residues. The V end was cut by 2 bases, the J end by 5 bases, with 19 bases between. The CDR3 coding sequence is TGTGCCAGCAGCGTCGCCTTAAACAATCGCCCGACCGGGGAGCTGTTTTTT. Translation: CASSVALNNRPTGELFF.

The V call is TRBV30, the J call TRBJ2-7; TRBD1 might be the D (8 bases). This CDR3 is 15 amino acids long. With 3 bases removed from V and 4 bases from J, the gap between germline ends came to 19 bases. In germline, CDR1 is GTSNPN, CDR2 SVGIG (reference sequence). The CDR3 spells CAWSPGQGGWYEQYF. The CDR3 coding sequence is TGTGCCTGGAGCCCCGGACAGGGAGGGTGGTACGAGCAGTACTTC.

The gene calls are TRBV12-3 or TRBV12-4 and TRBJ1-2; perhaps TRBD1 as D (6 bases). V was shortened by 5 bases and J by 8 bases, with 9 bases between the two germline ends. This CDR3 region has 11 residues. CDR3 loop: CASSPGVGYTF. The CDR3 DNA reads as TGTGCCAGCAGTCCAGGGGTCGGCTACACCTTC.

This sequence joins TRBV5-4 and TRBJ1-1, with D possibly matching TRBD1 (6 bases). Per the germline V gene, CDR1 is SGHNT and CDR2 is YYREEE (reference sequence). The CDR3 is 15 residues long. V was trimmed by 0 bases and J by 5 bases, leaving 14 bases between them. CDR3 in amino acids: CASSLDRASATEAFF. Here the CDR3 DNA reads TGTGCCAGCAGCTTGGACAGGGCGAGTGCAACTGAAGCTTTCTTT.

V gene TRBV12-5 combines with J gene TRBJ1-2; no firm D call. Germline lookup yields CDR1 LGHNT and CDR2 FRNRAP. The CDR3 extends over 12 amino acids. Trimming pared 2 bases from V and 5 bases from J, leaving 6 bases between. CDR3 DNA sequence: TGTGCTAGTGGTTTGAGCCCTTATGGCTACACCTTC. It is translated as CASGLSPYGYTF.

The chain recombines TRBV10-3 with TRBJ1-1; tentatively, D is TRBD1 (5 bases). Trimming cost V 11 bases and J 2 bases, with 12 bases left between them. The CDR3 has 12 residues. Germline CDR1 reads ENHRY; CDR2 reads SYGVKD. The chain's CDR3 is CAAKTVNTEAFF. CDR3 sequence (DNA): TGTGCCGCGAAGACAGTTAACACTGAAGCTTTCTTT.

The chain employs TRBV19 and TRBJ1-2; 7 bases fit TRBD1. CDR3 length: 18 residues. Germline assignment: CDR1 LNHDA and CDR2 SQIVND (reference sequence). Germline trimming cut 7 bases from V and 6 bases from J; bases unmatched to any gene: 23. As DNA, the CDR3 is TGTGCCAGTAACAACAGGGGAGGAGTGTTTTCCCCGGGTCATGGCTACACCTTC. Amino acid sequence: CASNNRGGVFSPGHGYTF.

With respect to this clone: At one end the junction does not follow the germline gene, possibly because of a read error. This chain uses TRBV2 with TRBJ2-6; D possibly uses TRBD1 or TRBD2 (5 bases each). The CDR3 is made up of 15 amino acids. Per the germline V gene, CDR1 is SNHLY and CDR2 is FYNNEI. Here the CDR3 DNA reads TGTGCCAGCAGGGAAGGGACGGGGAGGGCCAACGTCCTGACTTTC. It translates to CASREGTGRANVLTF.

V and J are TRBV28 and TRBJ1-2; TRBD1 is a possible D gene (5 bases). The CDR3 totals 16 residues. Germline loops: CDR1 MDHEN, CDR2 SYDVKM. With 1 base removed from V and 5 bases from J, the gap between germline ends came to 17 bases. This chain's CDR3 is CASSLSGTLSVYGYTF. As DNA, the CDR3 is TGTGCCAGCAGTTTATCCGGGACTCTCTCCGTTTATGGCTACACCTTC.

This sequence joins TRBV4-1 and TRBJ1-6; D may be TRBD1 (6 bases). V was trimmed by 0 bases and J by 6 bases, leaving 12 bases between them. This CDR3 has 16 residues. Germline loops: CDR1 MGHRA, CDR2 YSYEKL. The CDR3 nucleotides read TGCGCCAGCAGCCAAGACCTACAGGGAGTTAATTCACCCCTCCACTTT. Translated, it gives CASSQDLQGVNSPLHF.

The V call is TRBV1, the J call TRBJ2-1; TRBD1 reflects the table's D call only, with no check against the DNA. TRBV1 is an annotated pseudogene. The CDR3 extends over 15 amino acids. The CDR3 coding sequence is TGCACCAGCAGCCAAGAAGGGGTCGAGGACAATGAGCAGTTCTTC. Protein product: CTSSQEGVEDNEQFF.

The V and J genes are TRBV27 and TRBJ1-1; a weak D match, TRBD1 (5 bases). V was pared by 4 bases and J by 2 bases, with 17 bases between. Germline V gene lookup returns CDR1 MNHEY and CDR2 SMNVEV (reference sequence). The CDR3 covers 16 residues. CDR3: CASSSRDAGINTEAFF. CDR3 DNA: TGTGCCAGCAGTTCCCGGGACGCGGGGATAAACACTGAAGCTTTCTTT.

This clone occurred a few times. The rearrangement joins TRBV28 to TRBJ2-2, with 9 bases fitting TRBD2. CDR1 and CDR2 (germline): MDHEN, SYDVKM. The V gene end was trimmed by 2 bases and the J gene end by 3 bases; junction bases not matched to a gene: 4. The CDR3 totals 16 residues. The CDR3 nucleotides are TGTGCCAGCAGTTTAAGGGGACTAGCAGACACCGGGGAGCTGTTTTTT. Its translation is CASSLRGLADTGELFF.

This clone was detected only a few times. The chain has TRBV27 and TRBJ2-2; a possible D gene is TRBD1 (6 bases). Trimming shortened V by 0 bases and J by 1 base, and 6 bases separated the two germline ends. The germline V gene encodes CDR1 MNHEY and CDR2 SMNVEV (reference sequence). This CDR3 has 15 residues. As DNA, the CDR3 is TGTGCCAGCAGTTTATCGGACAGGAACACCGGGGAGCTGTTTTTT. This sequence encodes CASSLSDRNTGELFF.

The chain has TRBV5-5 and TRBJ1-1; 7 positions match TRBD1. This CDR3 is 16 amino acids long. Per germline, CDR1 SGHKS and CDR2 YYEKEE (reference sequence). J was trimmed by 0 bases and V by 1 base; bases with no gene match: 6. CDR3 coding DNA: TGTGCCAGCAGCTTGAGGTTGGGACAGCTGAACACTGAAGCTTTCTTT. This gives the protein CASSLRLGQLNTEAFF.

The CDR3 DNA is TGTGCCATCAGGGACCCAACAGGGCCCGGGGAGCTGTTTTTT. Its protein is CAIRDPTGPGELFF. V gene TRBV10-3 combines with J gene TRBJ2-2; possible D gene TRBD1, 6 bases. The CDR3 extends over 14 amino acids. V lost 6 bases, J lost 6 bases, and 14 bases lay in between. Germline V gene data show CDR1 as ENHRY and CDR2 as SYGVKD.

This chain's CDR3 is CATSAGTGELYGYTF. The CDR3 region has the DNA TGTGCCACCAGCGCCGGGACAGGGGAACTCTATGGCTACACCTTC. The chain employs TRBV15 and TRBJ1-2; 10 nucleotides match TRBD1. Losses at the gene ends were 5 bases for V and 4 bases for J; bases not matched to a gene: 7. Germline CDR1 and CDR2: LNHNV and YYDKDF (reference sequence). CDR3 length equals 15 residues.

This chain connects TRBV6-6 to TRBJ2-3; 8 nucleotides agree with TRBD2. CDR3 length: 16 residues. Germline V gene sequence: CDR1 MNHNY, CDR2 SVGAGI (reference sequence). V was pared by 3 bases and J by 4 bases, with 9 bases of the junction left unmatched. The CDR3 bases are TGTGCCAGCAGTTATCGGCGGGGGGCTAGCGCAGATACGCAGTATTTT. Amino acid sequence: CASSYRRGASADTQYF.

There are many counts of this clone. This clone may be a read error of a much larger clone one base away. The V call is TRBV24-1, the J call TRBJ2-1; TRBD2 is a possible D gene (6 bases). CDR3 length: 12 amino acids. Germline values: CDR1 KGHDR, CDR2 SFDVKD. V was clipped by 5 bases and J by 5 bases, with 6 bases between them. The CDR3 nucleotides read TGTGCCACCAGTGGGGGGGACAATGAGCAGTTCTTC. Translated: CATSGGDNEQFF.

J is TRBJ2-1 and V is TRBV2; D is unclear. V lost 8 bases and J 3 bases, leaving 8 bases between the germline ends. In germline, CDR1 is SNHLY, CDR2 FYNNEI. The CDR3 is 12 amino acids. Here the CDR3 reads CASGQGYNEQFF. The CDR3 DNA reads TGTGCCAGCGGGCAAGGCTACAATGAGCAGTTCTTC. The full variable domain, in which reference TRBV2 and TRBJ2-1 provide the parts outside the CDR3, is EPEVTQTPSHQVTQMGQEVILRCVPISNHLYFYWYRQILGQKVEFLVSFYNNEISEKSEIFDDQFSVERPDGSNFTLKIRSTKLEDSAMYFCASGQGYNEQFFGPGTRLTVL.

V usage is TRBV11-2 and J usage is TRBJ1-4; 8 nucleotides align to TRBD1. CDR1 is SGHAT, CDR2 FQNNGV, per germline. This CDR3 comprises 15 residues. Trimming cost V 3 bases and J 3 bases; bases outside gene matches: 3. The CDR3 sequence: CASSFGTGANEKLFF. The CDR3 nucleotides are TGTGCCAGCAGCTTCGGGACAGGAGCTAATGAAAAACTGTTTTTT.